A selection of T cell receptor beta chains follows, all from one sample in a study of cytomegalovirus exposure and HLA in healthy donors. Method: immunoSEQ multiplex PCR; TCRdb's copy keeps in-frame clones and lacks some. Of 200,000 to 300,000 clones listed, 86% are singletons. Sequencing was carried out using PBMCs. The source is a woman aged 30 to 39 in good health and CMV-seropositive. The CDR3 runs from the conserved cysteine through the conserved F or W. Fields, in order: clone size, D gene, CDR3 length, V gene, J gene, CDR3 DNA, CDR3 protein. D genes are given only for firm matches. Expanded clones get a size class; other rows say once, few or many, or leave the size out.

clone size: NA
D gene: TRBD1
CDR3 length: 16
V gene: TRBV9
J gene: TRBJ1-2
CDR3 DNA: TGTGCCAGCAGCGTAGGTCTCGGGGTATCAGGGGGCGGCTACACCTTC
CDR3 protein: CASSVGLGVSGGGYTF

clone size: NA
D gene: NA
CDR3 length: 13
V gene: TRBV5-1
J gene: TRBJ1-2
CDR3 DNA: TGCGCCAGCAGTACGGGAGCTAACTATGGCTACACCTTC
CDR3 protein: CASSTGANYGYTF

clone size: NA
D gene: TRBD2
CDR3 length: 16
V gene: TRBV9
J gene: TRBJ2-3
CDR3 DNA: TGTGCCAGCAGCGTACCCCCCGGGAGGGGGACAGATACGCAGTATTTT
CDR3 protein: CASSVPPGRGTDTQYF

clone size: NA
D gene: TRBD2
CDR3 length: 15
V gene: TRBV11-2
J gene: TRBJ2-7
CDR3 DNA: TGTGCCAGCAGCTTAGGAGCGGGAAGGTCCTACGAGCAGTACTTC
CDR3 protein: CASSLGAGRSYEQYF

clone size: NA
D gene: NA
CDR3 length: 16
V gene: TRBV5-1
J gene: TRBJ2-7
CDR3 DNA: TGCGCCAGCAGCCCGGAGGTGGGGGGAGGCTCCTACGAGCAGTACTTC
CDR3 protein: CASSPEVGGGSYEQYF

clone size: NA
D gene: NA
CDR3 length: 15
V gene: TRBV19
J gene: TRBJ2-7
CDR3 DNA: TGTGCCAGTAGTATAGGAGCCCGACTAGCCTACGAGCAGTACTTC
CDR3 protein: CASSIGARLAYEQYF

clone size: NA
D gene: TRBD1
CDR3 length: 14
V gene: TRBV6-4
J gene: TRBJ1-1
CDR3 DNA: TGTGCCAGCAGCCTGACAGGGGTCAACACTGAAGCTTTCTTT
CDR3 protein: CASSLTGVNTEAFF

clone size: NA
D gene: TRBD2
CDR3 length: 14
V gene: TRBV5-1
J gene: TRBJ2-7
CDR3 DNA: TGCGCCAGCAGCCCCCCTAGCGGGAGGGGTGAGCAGTACTTC
CDR3 protein: CASSPPSGRGEQYF

clone size: NA
D gene: NA
CDR3 length: 16
V gene: TRBV19
J gene: TRBJ2-5
CDR3 DNA: TGTGCCAGTAGTATGGGCCTCGCCGGGGGAGAAGAGACCCAGTACTTC
CDR3 protein: CASSMGLAGGEETQYF

clone size: few
D gene: NA
CDR3 length: 11
V gene: TRBV5-4
J gene: TRBJ2-1
CDR3 DNA: TGTGCCAGCAATACAGGGACAGAGCAGTTCTTC
CDR3 protein: CASNTGTEQFF

clone size: NA
D gene: NA
CDR3 length: 13
V gene: TRBV30
J gene: TRBJ1-4
CDR3 DNA: TGTGCCTGGAGGAGGGCCAGCTCAGAAAAACTGTTTTTT
CDR3 protein: CAWRRASSEKLFF

clone size: NA
D gene: NA
CDR3 length: 14
V gene: TRBV15
J gene: TRBJ1-4
CDR3 DNA: TGTGCCACCTCCGAATTGGAGGGTTTGGCAGAACTGTTTTTT
CDR3 protein: CATSELEGLAELFF

clone size: NA
D gene: NA
CDR3 length: 15
V gene: TRBV11-2
J gene: TRBJ2-7
CDR3 DNA: TGTGCCAGCAGCCCCATCCGGGGAAAATCCTACGAGCAGTACTTC
CDR3 protein: CASSPIRGKSYEQYF

clone size: NA
D gene: TRBD1
CDR3 length: 14
V gene: TRBV11-3
J gene: TRBJ1-1
CDR3 DNA: TGTGCCAGCAGCCCGGGGACAGTAAACACTGAAGCTTTCTTT
CDR3 protein: CASSPGTVNTEAFF

clone size: NA
D gene: NA
CDR3 length: 15
V gene: TRBV4-1
J gene: TRBJ1-1
CDR3 DNA: TGCGCCAGCAGCCAAGATATACAGGGCTTTTTCGAAGCTTTCTTT
CDR3 protein: CASSQDIQGFFEAFF

clone size: few
D gene: TRBD2
CDR3 length: 16
V gene: TRBV19
J gene: TRBJ2-7
CDR3 DNA: TGTGCCAGTAGTACGGAAATAGCGGGAGGGCCCCACGAGCAGTACTTC
CDR3 protein: CASSTEIAGGPHEQYF

clone size: NA
D gene: TRBD2
CDR3 length: 17
V gene: TRBV4-1
J gene: TRBJ2-1
CDR3 DNA: TGCGCCAGCAGCTCTTCGGGACTACCCAACTCCTACAATGAGCAGTTCTTC
CDR3 protein: CASSSSGLPNSYNEQFF

clone size: NA
D gene: NA
CDR3 length: 14
V gene: TRBV29-1
J gene: TRBJ2-7
CDR3 DNA: TGCAGCGTGACCAGGACTTATAGCTCCTACGAGCAGTACTTC
CDR3 protein: CSVTRTYSSYEQYF

clone size: NA
D gene: TRBD2
CDR3 length: 17
V gene: TRBV5-6
J gene: TRBJ2-1
CDR3 DNA: TGTGCCAGCAGGCCGGGGGGATTGGGACTACTAAACAATGAGCAGTTCTTC
CDR3 protein: CASRPGGLGLLNNEQFF

clone size: NA
D gene: TRBD2
CDR3 length: 15
V gene: TRBV11-3
J gene: TRBJ2-5
CDR3 DNA: TGTGCCAGCAGCTTAGGGCTAACTAGCGAGGGGACCCAGTACTTC
CDR3 protein: CASSLGLTSEGTQYF

clone size: NA
D gene: TRBD1
CDR3 length: 14
V gene: TRBV11-2
J gene: TRBJ2-7
CDR3 DNA: TGTGCCAGCAGCCCGAGGACAGGGTGGTACGAGCAGTACTTC
CDR3 protein: CASSPRTGWYEQYF

clone size: NA
D gene: NA
CDR3 length: 17
V gene: TRBV18
J gene: TRBJ2-1
CDR3 DNA: TGTGCCAGCTCACCGGTGGCGGGACCCATCTCCTACAATGAGCAGTTCTTC
CDR3 protein: CASSPVAGPISYNEQFF

clone size: NA
D gene: TRBD2
CDR3 length: 15
V gene: TRBV5-4
J gene: TRBJ2-1
CDR3 DNA: TGTGCCAGCAGCGTAACTAGCGGGAGATACAATGAGCAGTTCTTC
CDR3 protein: CASSVTSGRYNEQFF

clone size: NA
D gene: NA
CDR3 length: 15
V gene: TRBV4-2
J gene: TRBJ2-2
CDR3 DNA: TGTGCCAGCAGCCAAGAGCCTAGCTCCACCGGGGAGCTGTTTTTT
CDR3 protein: CASSQEPSSTGELFF

clone size: NA
D gene: NA
CDR3 length: 15
V gene: TRBV4-2
J gene: TRBJ2-7
CDR3 DNA: TGTGCCAGCAGCCAAGGGAGGGCAGATAGCTACGAGCAGTACTTC
CDR3 protein: CASSQGRADSYEQYF

clone size: few
D gene: NA
CDR3 length: 13
V gene: TRBV5-1
J gene: TRBJ2-7
CDR3 DNA: TGCGCCAGCAGCTTGGTGGGGGGCTACGAGCAGTACTTC
CDR3 protein: CASSLVGGYEQYF

clone size: NA
D gene: TRBD1
CDR3 length: 14
V gene: TRBV5-1
J gene: TRBJ2-7
CDR3 DNA: TGCGCCAGCAGCGGACAGGGGGCGCATGACGAGCAGTACTTC
CDR3 protein: CASSGQGAHDEQYF

clone size: NA
D gene: NA
CDR3 length: 15
V gene: TRBV7-3
J gene: TRBJ2-1
CDR3 DNA: TGTGCCAGCAGCTTTACAGGGAGCTCCTACAATGAGCAGTTCTTC
CDR3 protein: CASSFTGSSYNEQFF

clone size: NA
D gene: TRBD2
CDR3 length: 16
V gene: TRBV9
J gene: TRBJ2-3
CDR3 DNA: TGTGCCAGCAGCGTCACCGGGACTAGCGGCCCAGATACGCAGTATTTT
CDR3 protein: CASSVTGTSGPDTQYF

clone size: few
D gene: NA
CDR3 length: 11
V gene: TRBV2
J gene: TRBJ1-1
CDR3 DNA: TGTGCCAGCAGTGAGTTGATCGGTGCTTTCTTT
CDR3 protein: CASSELIGAFF

clone size: NA
D gene: NA
CDR3 length: 14
V gene: TRBV5-1
J gene: TRBJ1-3
CDR3 DNA: TGCGCCAGCAGCTTGGACTTCCCTGGAAACACCATATATTTT
CDR3 protein: CASSLDFPGNTIYF

clone size: NA
D gene: TRBD1
CDR3 length: 16
V gene: TRBV2
J gene: TRBJ1-4
CDR3 DNA: TGTGCCAGCAGGGGGGGACAGGGGCAGGCTAATGAAAAACTGTTTTTT
CDR3 protein: CASRGGQGQANEKLFF

clone size: NA
D gene: NA
CDR3 length: 13
V gene: TRBV30
J gene: TRBJ1-1
CDR3 DNA: TGTGCCTGTCGCAGGGAATGGGACACTGAAGCTTTCTTT
CDR3 protein: CACRREWDTEAFF

clone size: few
D gene: NA
CDR3 length: 13
V gene: TRBV27
J gene: TRBJ1-2
CDR3 DNA: TGTGCCAGCAGTTGGAGAGAGAACTATGGCTACACCTTC
CDR3 protein: CASSWRENYGYTF

clone size: NA
D gene: TRBD1
CDR3 length: 12
V gene: TRBV6-6
J gene: TRBJ1-1
CDR3 DNA: TGTGCCAGCACCGAAGGGGGCACCCAAGCTTTCTTT
CDR3 protein: CASTEGGTQAFF

clone size: few
D gene: NA
CDR3 length: 14
V gene: TRBV10-3
J gene: TRBJ1-2
CDR3 DNA: TGTGCCATCAGTGAGTATGGCATCAACTATGGCTACACCTTC
CDR3 protein: CAISEYGINYGYTF

clone size: NA
D gene: TRBD2
CDR3 length: 14
V gene: TRBV6-1
J gene: TRBJ2-7
CDR3 DNA: TGTGCCAGCAAGGGGAGCGGGAGTCTTGACGAGCAGTACTTC
CDR3 protein: CASKGSGSLDEQYF

clone size: NA
D gene: TRBD2
CDR3 length: 15
V gene: TRBV6-6
J gene: TRBJ2-7
CDR3 DNA: TGTGCCAGCAGTTACTCGGCAGCGGGAGCTTCCGAGCAGTACTTC
CDR3 protein: CASSYSAAGASEQYF

clone size: NA
D gene: NA
CDR3 length: 13
V gene: TRBV7-2
J gene: TRBJ1-5
CDR3 DNA: TGTGCCAGCAGTCCTGGGAGGGACATACCCCAGCATTTT
CDR3 protein: CASSPGRDIPQHF

clone size: NA
D gene: TRBD2
CDR3 length: 15
V gene: TRBV7-9
J gene: TRBJ2-4
CDR3 DNA: TGTGCCAGCAGCTCCCGGGGAGGGGAACAAAACATTCAGTACTTC
CDR3 protein: CASSSRGGEQNIQYF

clone size: once
D gene: NA
CDR3 length: 13
V gene: TRBV5-1
J gene: TRBJ2-7
CDR3 DNA: TGCGCCAGCAGCCCGGACAGTACCTACGAGCAGTACTTC
CDR3 protein: CASSPDSTYEQYF